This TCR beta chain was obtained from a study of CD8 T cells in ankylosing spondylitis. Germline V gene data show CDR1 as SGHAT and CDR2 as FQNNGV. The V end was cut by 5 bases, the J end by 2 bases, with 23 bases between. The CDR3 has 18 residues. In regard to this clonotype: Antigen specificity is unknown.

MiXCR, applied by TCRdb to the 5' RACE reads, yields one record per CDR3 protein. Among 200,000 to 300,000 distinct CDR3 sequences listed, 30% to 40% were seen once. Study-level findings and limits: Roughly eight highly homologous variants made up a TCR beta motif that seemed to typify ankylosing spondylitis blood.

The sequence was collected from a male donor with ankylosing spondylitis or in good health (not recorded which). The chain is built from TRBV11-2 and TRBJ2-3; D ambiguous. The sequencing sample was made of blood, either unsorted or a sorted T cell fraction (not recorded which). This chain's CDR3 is CASSPPLPTGIPTDTQYF. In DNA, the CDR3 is TGTGCCAGCAGCCCACCCCTACCGACTGGTATCCCCACAGATACGCAGTATTTT.